The TCR beta chain under discussion was sequenced for a study of a mutant IDH1 vaccine in newly diagnosed glioma. The germline gives CDR1 SGDLS, CDR2 YYNGEE. This CDR3 is 15 amino acids long. The V gene lost 3 bases and the J gene lost 2 bases, with 13 bases spanning the gap. Sequencing used immunoSEQ multiplex PCR; TCRdb keeps in-frame clones, though not all of them. Of tens of thousands of clones listed, around 91% are singletons. This clone was seen a few times. Its antigen is still unknown. The time point denotes: week 35, safety follow-up. Doses of 300 ug of mutant IDH1 20-mer peptide were given with topical imiquimod.

This specimen consisted of PBMCs, obtained from a glioma patient whose treatment included an IDH1 peptide vaccine. V and J are TRBV9 and TRBJ2-3; D could derive from TRBD1 or TRBD2 (5 bases each). This TCR was recovered from a man in his forties with glioma. This CDR3 reads CASSARDGLTDTQYF. The CDR3 DNA is TGTGCCAGCAGCGCCCGGGACGGACTCACAGATACGCAGTATTTT.